Detailed here is one T cell receptor (beta chain). The antigen is undetermined. V was cut by 0 bases and J by 0 bases, with 11 bases left in between. Germline loops: CDR1 MGHRA, CDR2 YSYEKL. This CDR3 is built from 16 residues. Profiled with immunoSEQ multiplex PCR; TCRdb holds only in-frame clones, not every one. The sample lists fewer than 150,000 clones, over 85% occurring once. The data stem from a study of graft-versus-host responses after intestinal transplantation. Looking at the study overall: Anti-thymocyte globulin induction, then tacrolimus and steroids for about three years, went to all recipients.

Points from the study as a whole: In recipient marrow, GvH clones were found, and some appeared first in ileum or blood. When patients had graft-donor T cell macrochimerism, their allografts held high graft-versus-host to host-versus-graft clonal ratios.

The specimen was unstimulated CD4+ T cells sorted from spleen or lymph node cells, collected before intestinal transplant. This TCR was sampled from a human donor who received an intestinal transplant. V and J are TRBV4-1 and TRBJ1-2; D unclear. The CDR3 bases are TGCGCCAGCAGCCAAGATAGACCAGGACCTAACTATGGCTACACCTTC. Translating gives CASSQDRPGPNYGYTF.